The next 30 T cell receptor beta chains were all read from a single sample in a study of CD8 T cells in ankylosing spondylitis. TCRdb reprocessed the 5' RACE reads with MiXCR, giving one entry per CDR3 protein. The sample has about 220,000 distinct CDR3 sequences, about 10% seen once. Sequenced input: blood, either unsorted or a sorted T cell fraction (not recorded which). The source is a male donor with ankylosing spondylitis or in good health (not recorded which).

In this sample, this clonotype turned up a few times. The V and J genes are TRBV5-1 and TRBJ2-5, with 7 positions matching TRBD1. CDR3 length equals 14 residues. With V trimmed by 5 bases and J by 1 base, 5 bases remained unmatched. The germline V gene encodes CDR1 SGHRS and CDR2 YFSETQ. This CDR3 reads CASRLQGPQETQYF. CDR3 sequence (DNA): TGCGCCAGCAGATTACAGGGGCCCCAAGAGACCCAGTACTTC. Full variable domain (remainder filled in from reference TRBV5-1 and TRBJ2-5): KAGVTQTPRYLIKTRGQQVTLSCSPISGHRSVSWYQQTPGQGLQFLFEYFSETQRNKGNFPGRFSGRQFSNSRSEMNVSTLELGDSALYLCASRLQGPQETQYFGPGTRLLVL.

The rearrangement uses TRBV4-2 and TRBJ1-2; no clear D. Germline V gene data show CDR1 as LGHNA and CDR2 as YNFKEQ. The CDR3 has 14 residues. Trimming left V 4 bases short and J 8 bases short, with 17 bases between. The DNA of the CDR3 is TGTGCCAGCAGCCTACAAGACTCCACGGTGGGCTACACCTTC. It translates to CASSLQDSTVGYTF.

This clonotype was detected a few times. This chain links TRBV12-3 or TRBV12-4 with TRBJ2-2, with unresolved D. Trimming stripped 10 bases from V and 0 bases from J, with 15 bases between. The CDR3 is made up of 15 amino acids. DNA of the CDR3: TGTGCCAACTCGCCAGGAGTTACGAACACCGGGGAGCTGTTTTTT. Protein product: CANSPGVTNTGELFF.

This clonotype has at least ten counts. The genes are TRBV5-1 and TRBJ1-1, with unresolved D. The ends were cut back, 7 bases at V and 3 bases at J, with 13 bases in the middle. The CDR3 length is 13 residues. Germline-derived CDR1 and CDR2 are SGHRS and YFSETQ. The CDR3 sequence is CASSPAGDTEAFF. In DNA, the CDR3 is TGCGCCAGCTCACCGGCCGGGGACACTGAAGCTTTCTTT.

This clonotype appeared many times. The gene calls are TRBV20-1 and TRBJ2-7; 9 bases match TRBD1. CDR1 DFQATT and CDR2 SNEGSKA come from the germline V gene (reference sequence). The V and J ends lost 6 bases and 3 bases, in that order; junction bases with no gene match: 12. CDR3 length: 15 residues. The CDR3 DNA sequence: TGCAGTGCGCAGGTTATAGTGGACAGGGGCTACGAGCAGTACTTC. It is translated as CSAQVIVDRGYEQYF.

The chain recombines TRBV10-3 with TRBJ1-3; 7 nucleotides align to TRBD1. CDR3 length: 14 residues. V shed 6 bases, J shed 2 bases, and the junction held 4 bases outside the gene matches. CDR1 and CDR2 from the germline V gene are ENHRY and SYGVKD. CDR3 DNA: TGTGCCATCAGACAGGGGATCACTGGAAACACCATATATTTT. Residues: CAIRQGITGNTIYF.

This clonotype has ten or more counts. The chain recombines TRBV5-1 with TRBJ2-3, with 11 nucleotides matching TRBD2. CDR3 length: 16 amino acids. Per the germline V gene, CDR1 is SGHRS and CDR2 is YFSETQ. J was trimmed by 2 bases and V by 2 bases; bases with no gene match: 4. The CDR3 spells CASSFALAGATDTQYF. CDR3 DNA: TGCGCCAGCAGCTTCGCACTAGCGGGGGCCACAGATACGCAGTATTTT. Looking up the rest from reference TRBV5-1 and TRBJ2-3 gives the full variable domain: KAGVTQTPRYLIKTRGQQVTLSCSPISGHRSVSWYQQTPGQGLQFLFEYFSETQRNKGNFPGRFSGRQFSNSRSEMNVSTLELGDSALYLCASSFALAGATDTQYFGPGTRLTVL.

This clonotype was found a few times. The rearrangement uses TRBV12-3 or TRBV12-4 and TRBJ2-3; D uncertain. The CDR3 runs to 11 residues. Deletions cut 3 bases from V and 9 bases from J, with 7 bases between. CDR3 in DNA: TGTGCCAGCAGTTTGATGGGGACGCAGTATTTT. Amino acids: CASSLMGTQYF.

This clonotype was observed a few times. Written as DNA, the CDR3 is TGTGCCAGCAGCTCCGGACTAGCGGGGGGAATTGGGCAGTTCTTC. Protein sequence: CASSSGLAGGIGQFF. The chain links TRBV7-9 to TRBJ2-1, with TRBD2 matching over 14 bases. The CDR3 loop spans 15 amino acids. V shed 4 bases, J shed 12 bases, and the junction held 8 bases outside the gene matches. Looked up from germline, CDR1 is SEHNR and CDR2 is FQNEAQ (reference sequence).

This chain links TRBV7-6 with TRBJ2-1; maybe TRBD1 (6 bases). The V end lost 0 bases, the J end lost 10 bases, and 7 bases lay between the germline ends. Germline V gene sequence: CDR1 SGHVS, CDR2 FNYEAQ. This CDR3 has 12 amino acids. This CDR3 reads CASSLAGAEQFF. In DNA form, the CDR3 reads TGTGCCAGCAGCTTAGCGGGGGCGGAGCAGTTCTTC. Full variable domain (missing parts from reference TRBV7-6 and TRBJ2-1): GAGVSQSPRYKVTKRGQDVALRCDPISGHVSLYWYRQALGQGPEFLTYFNYEAQQDKSGLPNDRFSAERPEGSISTLTIQRTEQRDSAMYRCASSLAGAEQFFGPGTRLTVL.

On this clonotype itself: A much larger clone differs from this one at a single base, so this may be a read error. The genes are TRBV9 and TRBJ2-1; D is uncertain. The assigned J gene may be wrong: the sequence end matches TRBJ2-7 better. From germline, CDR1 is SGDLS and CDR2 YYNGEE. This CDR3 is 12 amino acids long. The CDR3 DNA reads TGTGCCAGCAGCGTGCAAGACAATGAGCAGTACTTC. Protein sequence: CASSVQDNEQYF.

The CDR3 here is CASSVAGGRGVLNEQFF. The CDR3 nucleotides read TGTGCCAGCAGCGTAGCCGGAGGGCGGGGGGTCCTCAATGAGCAGTTCTTC. The chain combines TRBV9 with TRBJ2-1; 8 nucleotides line up with TRBD2. Germline V gene data show CDR1 as SGDLS and CDR2 as YYNGEE. The CDR3 spans 17 residues. J was trimmed by 6 bases and V by 0 bases; bases with no gene match: 11.

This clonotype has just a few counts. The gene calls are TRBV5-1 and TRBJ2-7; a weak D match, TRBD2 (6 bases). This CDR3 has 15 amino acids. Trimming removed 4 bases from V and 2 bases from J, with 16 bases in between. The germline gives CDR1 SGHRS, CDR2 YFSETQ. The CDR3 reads CASSTGVAVTYEQYF. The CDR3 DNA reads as TGCGCCAGCAGCACCGGGGTAGCGGTAACCTACGAGCAGTACTTC.

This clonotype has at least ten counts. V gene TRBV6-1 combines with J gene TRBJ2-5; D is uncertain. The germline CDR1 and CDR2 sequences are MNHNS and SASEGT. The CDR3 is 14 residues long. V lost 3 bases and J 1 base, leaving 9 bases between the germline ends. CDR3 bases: TGTGCCAGCAGTGATCTTGGCTTCCAAGAGACCCAGTACTTC. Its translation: CASSDLGFQETQYF.

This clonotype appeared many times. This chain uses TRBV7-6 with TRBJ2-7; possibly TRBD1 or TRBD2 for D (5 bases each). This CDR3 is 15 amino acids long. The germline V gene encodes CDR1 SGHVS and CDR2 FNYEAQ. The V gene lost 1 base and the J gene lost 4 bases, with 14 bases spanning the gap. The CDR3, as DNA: TGTGCCAGCAGCTTAGTGTCGGGGCAAGTTTACGAGCAGTACTTC. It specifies CASSLVSGQVYEQYF.

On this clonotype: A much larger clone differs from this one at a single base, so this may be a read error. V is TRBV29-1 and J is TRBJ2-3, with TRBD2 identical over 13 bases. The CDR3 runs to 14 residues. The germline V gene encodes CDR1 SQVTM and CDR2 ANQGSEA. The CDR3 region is CSVGTSGVGDTHYF. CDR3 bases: TGCAGCGTGGGGACTAGCGGGGTTGGAGATACGCATTATTTT.

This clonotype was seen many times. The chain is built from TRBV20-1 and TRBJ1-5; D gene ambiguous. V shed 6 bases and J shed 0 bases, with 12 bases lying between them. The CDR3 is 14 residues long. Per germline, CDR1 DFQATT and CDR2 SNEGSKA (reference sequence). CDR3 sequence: CSAGGVNSNQPQHF. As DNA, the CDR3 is TGCAGTGCCGGCGGAGTAAATAGCAATCAGCCCCAGCATTTT.

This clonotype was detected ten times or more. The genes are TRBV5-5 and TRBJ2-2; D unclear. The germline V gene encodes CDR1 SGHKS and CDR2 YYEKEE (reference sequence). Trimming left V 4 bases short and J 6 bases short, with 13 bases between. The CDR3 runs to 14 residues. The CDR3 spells CASSPESGPGELFF. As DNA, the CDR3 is TGTGCCAGCAGCCCGGAGTCGGGTCCCGGGGAGCTGTTTTTT.

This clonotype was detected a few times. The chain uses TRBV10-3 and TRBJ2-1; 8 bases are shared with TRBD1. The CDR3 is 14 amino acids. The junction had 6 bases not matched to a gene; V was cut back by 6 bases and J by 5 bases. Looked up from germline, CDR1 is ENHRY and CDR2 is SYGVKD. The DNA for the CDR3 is TGTGCCATCAGCGTGGACAGGGTGAACAATGAGCAGTTCTTC. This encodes CAISVDRVNNEQFF.

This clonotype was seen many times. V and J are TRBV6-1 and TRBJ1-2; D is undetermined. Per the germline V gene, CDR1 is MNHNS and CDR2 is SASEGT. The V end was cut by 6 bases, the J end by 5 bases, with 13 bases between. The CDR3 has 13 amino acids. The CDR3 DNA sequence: TGTGCCAGCAGACGACGGGAATGGTATGGCTACACCTTC. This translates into CASRRREWYGYTF.

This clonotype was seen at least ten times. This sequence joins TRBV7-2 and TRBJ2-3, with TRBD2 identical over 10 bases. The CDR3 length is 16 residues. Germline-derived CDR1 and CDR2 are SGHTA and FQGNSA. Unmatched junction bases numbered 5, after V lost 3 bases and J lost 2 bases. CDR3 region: CASSFLAGATTDTQYF. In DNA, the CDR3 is TGTGCCAGCAGCTTCCTAGCGGGGGCGACCACAGATACGCAGTATTTT. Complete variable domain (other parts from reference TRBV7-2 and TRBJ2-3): GAGVSQSPSNKVTEKGKDVELRCDPISGHTALYWYRQSLGQGLEFLIYFQGNSAPDKSGLPSDRFSAERTGGSVSTLTIQRTQQEDSAVYLCASSFLAGATTDTQYFGPGTRLTVL.

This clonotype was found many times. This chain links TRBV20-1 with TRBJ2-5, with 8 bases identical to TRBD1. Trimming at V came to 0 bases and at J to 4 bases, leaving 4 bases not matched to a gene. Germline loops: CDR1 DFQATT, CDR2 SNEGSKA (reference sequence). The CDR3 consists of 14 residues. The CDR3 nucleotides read TGCAGTGCTAGAGATTCACAGGGGGGAGAGACCCAGTACTTC. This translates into CSARDSQGGETQYF.

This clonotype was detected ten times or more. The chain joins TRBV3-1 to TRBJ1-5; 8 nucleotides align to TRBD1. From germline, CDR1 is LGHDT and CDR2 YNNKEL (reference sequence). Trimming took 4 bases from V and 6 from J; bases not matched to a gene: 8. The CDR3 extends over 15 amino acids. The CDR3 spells CASSPGQGQAQPQHF. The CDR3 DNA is TGTGCCAGCAGCCCTGGACAGGGACAAGCTCAGCCCCAGCATTTT.

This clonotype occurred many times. The CDR3 DNA reads as TGTGCCAGCACCTCCACAGGGGGCACAGATACGCAGTATTTT. Translation: CASTSTGGTDTQYF. The chain carries TRBV5-5 and TRBJ2-3; 7 positions match TRBD1. The CDR3 has 14 amino acids. Germline V gives CDR1 SGHKS, CDR2 YYEKEE (reference sequence). Germline trimming cut 6 bases from V and 1 base from J; bases unmatched to any gene: 5.

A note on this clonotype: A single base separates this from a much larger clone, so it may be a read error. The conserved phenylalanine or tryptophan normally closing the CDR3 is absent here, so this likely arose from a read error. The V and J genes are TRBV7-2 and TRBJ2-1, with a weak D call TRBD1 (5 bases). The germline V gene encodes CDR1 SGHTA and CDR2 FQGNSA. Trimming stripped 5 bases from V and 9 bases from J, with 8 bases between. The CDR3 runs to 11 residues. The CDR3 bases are TGTGCCAGCAGCCCCCAGGGTGAGCAGTTCTCC. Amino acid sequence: CASSPQGEQFS.

In DNA form, the CDR3 reads TGTGCCAGCAGTGACAGTATTAACTATGGCTACACCTTC. Translation gives CASSDSINYGYTF. The chain combines TRBV28 with TRBJ1-2, with TRBD1 as a possible D gene (5 bases). CDR3 size: 13 residues. The germline V gene has CDR1 MDHEN and CDR2 SYDVKM. The germline V and J ends were trimmed by 5 bases and 1 base, with 8 bases remaining between them.

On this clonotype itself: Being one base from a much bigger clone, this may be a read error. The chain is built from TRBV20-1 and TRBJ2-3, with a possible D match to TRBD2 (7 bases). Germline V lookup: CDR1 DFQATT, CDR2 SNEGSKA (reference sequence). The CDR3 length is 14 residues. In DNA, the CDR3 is TGCAGTGCTAGCTCGGGGGGCGTGGGAGATACGCTGTATTTT. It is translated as CSASSGGVGDTLYF.

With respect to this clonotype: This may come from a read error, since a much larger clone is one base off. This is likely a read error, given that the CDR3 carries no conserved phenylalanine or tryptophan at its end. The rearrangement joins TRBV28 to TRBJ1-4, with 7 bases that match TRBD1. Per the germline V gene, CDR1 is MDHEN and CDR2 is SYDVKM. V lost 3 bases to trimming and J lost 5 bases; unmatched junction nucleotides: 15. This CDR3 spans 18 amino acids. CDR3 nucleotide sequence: TGTGCCAGCAGTTTGATGGGAAGACAGGGTTTTGGAAATGAAAAACTGTTTTAT. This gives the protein CASSLMGRQGFGNEKLFY.

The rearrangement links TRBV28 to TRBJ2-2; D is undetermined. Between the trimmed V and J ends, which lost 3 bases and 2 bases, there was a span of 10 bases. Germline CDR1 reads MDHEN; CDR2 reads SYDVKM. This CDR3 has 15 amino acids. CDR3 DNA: TGTGCCAGCAGTTTCTTAGTGTTTAACACCGGGGAGCTGTTTTTT. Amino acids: CASSFLVFNTGELFF.

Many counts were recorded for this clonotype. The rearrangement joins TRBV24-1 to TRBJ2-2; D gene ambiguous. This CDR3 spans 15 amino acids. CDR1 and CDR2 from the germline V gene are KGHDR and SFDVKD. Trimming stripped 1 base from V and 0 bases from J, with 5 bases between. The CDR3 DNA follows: TGTGCCACCAGTGATTTAGACTCGAACACCGGGGAGCTGTTTTTT. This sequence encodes CATSDLDSNTGELFF.